What follows are 7 T cell receptor beta chains derived from one specimen sequenced in a study of cytomegalovirus exposure and HLA in healthy donors. The primer mix had 60 Vbeta and 13 Jbeta primers. Using immunoSEQ multiplex PCR, the repertoire was profiled, and TCRdb retains in-frame clones only, with some absent. The sample lists 91,000 or so clones, 60% to 85% occurring once. Sequencing input: PBMCs. These receptors were obtained from a man aged 25 to 40 in good health and CMV-seropositive.

The chain employs TRBV10-3 and TRBJ2-3, with D possibly TRBD2 on 6 matching bases. This CDR3 has 14 residues. V lost 6 bases, J lost 6 bases, and 16 bases lay in between. Germline CDR1 and CDR2: ENHRY and SYGVKD. The CDR3 DNA reads as TGTGCCATCAGCCCCCCGGTTGGGGGGGATACGCAGTATTTT. This sequence encodes CAISPPVGGDTQYF.

V gene TRBV25-1 combines with J gene TRBJ2-1; the match to TRBD1 covers 7 bases. Germline V lookup: CDR1 MGHDK, CDR2 SYGVNS. This CDR3 region has 16 residues. V trimming: 4 bases; J trimming: 8 bases; junction bases outside the gene matches: 14. This CDR3 is CASSGTGQPSRDEQFF. For the CDR3, the DNA is TGTGCCAGCAGTGGGACGGGACAGCCGTCTAGAGATGAGCAGTTCTTC.

The CDR3 here is CASSPQGGSNQPQHF. The CDR3 DNA follows: TGTGCCAGCAGCCCCCAGGGGGGATCCAATCAGCCCCAGCATTTT. The chain recombines TRBV4-2 with TRBJ1-5; 7 positions agree with TRBD1. The V and J ends lost 4 bases and 3 bases, in that order; junction bases with no gene match: 6. From germline, CDR1 is LGHNA and CDR2 YNFKEQ. The CDR3 loop spans 15 amino acids.

The CDR3 sequence: CASSFETGSSYEQYF. The CDR3, as DNA: TGTGCCAGCAGTTTCGAGACAGGGAGCTCCTACGAGCAGTACTTC. The V call is TRBV27, the J call TRBJ2-7, with 7 bases that match TRBD1. The CDR3 extends over 15 amino acids. J lost 0 bases, V lost 3 bases, and 5 bases had no gene match. The germline V gene has CDR1 MNHEY and CDR2 SMNVEV (reference sequence).

This clone was counted only a few times. This chain joins TRBV6-5 and TRBJ2-7; 7 positions match TRBD2. The length of the CDR3 is 13 residues. Germline V gene lookup returns CDR1 MNHEY and CDR2 SVGAGI. J gave up 2 bases and V 6 bases, and 4 bases lay outside the gene matches. CDR3 amino acids: CASSRGVTYEQYF. CDR3 nucleotides: TGTGCCAGCAGCCGGGGGGTGACCTACGAGCAGTACTTC.

The chain recombines TRBV7-8 with TRBJ2-2; 12 nucleotides align to TRBD2. V was clipped by 5 bases and J by 6 bases; unmatched bases: 7. Germline V CDR1 and CDR2: SGHVS, FQNEAQ. The CDR3 sequence is 16 residues long. The CDR3 coding sequence is TGTGCCAGCAGCAGATCTAGCGGGGGGGCCTCCGGGGAGCTGTTTTTT. Its protein is CASSRSSGGASGELFF.

The chain is built from TRBV4-2 and TRBJ2-2, with TRBD1 matching over 7 bases. The CDR3 has 14 residues. Germline lookup yields CDR1 LGHNA and CDR2 YNFKEQ. V was clipped by 6 bases and J by 0 bases; unmatched bases: 1. The CDR3 sequence is CASRRGPNTGELFF. In DNA, the CDR3 is TGTGCCAGCAGGAGGGGGCCGAACACCGGGGAGCTGTTTTTT.